A selection of T cell receptor beta chains follows, all from one sample in a study of beta chain features in type 1 diabetes. Assay used: immunoSEQ multiplex PCR; TCRdb lists only in-frame clones, some missing. The sample yields roughly 160,000 clones, 6.5% to 8.5% seen once. The sample consisted of central memory CD4+ T cells from blood. The origin of the receptors is a man younger than 35 with type 1 diabetes. The CDR3 runs from the conserved cysteine through the conserved F or W. The D gene is left open where the match is weak. Not all rows give a size; the values are once, few, many and, for expanded clones, a class.

j_gene | d_gene | v_gene | abundance | CDR3nt | CDR3aa
TRBJ2-5 | TRBD2 | TRBV11-3 | . | TGTGCCAGCAGCTGGACTAGCGGGGGCCGGGGGGAGACCCAGTACTTC | CASSWTSGGRGETQYF
TRBJ2-3 | TRBD2 | TRBV7-2 | . | TGTGCCAGCAGCCTAGCGGGAGTCCAGGCAGATACGCAGTATTTT | CASSLAGVQADTQYF
TRBJ1-2 | TRBD1 | TRBV7-2 | . | TGTGCCAGCAGCTTAGATCTTACAGGGGGCTCAGAGGGCTACACCTTC | CASSLDLTGGSEGYTF
TRBJ1-2 | . | TRBV9 | few | TGTGCCAGCAGCGCCCACGAGGCTAACTATGGCTACACCTTC | CASSAHEANYGYTF
TRBJ2-5 | . | TRBV5-1 | few | TGCGCCAGCAGCTTCTCACAGTCTTGGGAGACCCAGTACTTC | CASSFSQSWETQYF
TRBJ2-2 | TRBD1 | TRBV18 | . | TGTGCCAGCTCACCACCGACTGGACAGGGGCTGTTTTTT | CASSPPTGQGLFF
TRBJ2-7 | . | TRBV5-1 | few | TGCGCCAGCAGCTTGGCCGGAGAGGCAGGGGAGCAGTACTTC | CASSLAGEAGEQYF
TRBJ2-7 | . | TRBV28 | few | TGTGCCAGCAGCACTCCGGGGAATTCCTACGAGCAGTACTTC | CASSTPGNSYEQYF
TRBJ2-3 | . | TRBV7-2 | few | TGTGCCAGCAGCCGGAACAGGGAAGATACGCAGTATTTT | CASSRNREDTQYF
TRBJ2-2 | . | TRBV7-2 | few | TGTGCCAGCAGCACTTTTGGCGGGGAGCTGTTTTTT | CASSTFGGELFF
TRBJ2-5 | . | TRBV2 | few | TGTGCCAGCAGTGATGTGAGGGGGACGGAGACCCAGTACTTC | CASSDVRGTETQYF
TRBJ2-7 | TRBD2 | TRBV19 | . | TGTGCCAGTAGTATAAACCAAGCGGGAAGCCTCGAGCAGTACTTC | CASSINQAGSLEQYF
TRBJ2-1 | TRBD2 | TRBV5-1 | few | TGCGCCAGCAGCCCGGGACTAGCGGGAAGCAATGAGCAGTTCTTC | CASSPGLAGSNEQFF
TRBJ1-1 | . | TRBV5-1 | few | TGCGCCAGCAGCTTGGCCTTCGGGACTGAAGCTTTCTTT | CASSLAFGTEAFF
TRBJ2-5 | . | TRBV10-2 | many | TGCGCCAGCAGTGAGTCTGCGGTCGTTGGCCAGACCCAGTACTTC | CASSESAVVGQTQYF
TRBJ1-2 | . | TRBV30 | . | TGTGCCTGGACCCTGGCAGGACTCTATGGCTACACCTTC | CAWTLAGLYGYTF
TRBJ2-3 | TRBD2 | TRBV2 | few | TGTGCCAGCAACCTAGCGGGAGGCCGAAGCACAGATACGCAGTATTTT | CASNLAGGRSTDTQYF
TRBJ1-2 | TRBD1 | TRBV28 | . | TGTGCCAGCAGACAGGGGAAGGATGGCTACACCTTC | CASRQGKDGYTF
TRBJ2-7 | TRBD2 | TRBV5-6 | . | TGTGCCAGCAGCTTAACTAGCGGGTACGAGCAGTACTTC | CASSLTSGYEQYF
TRBJ2-1 | TRBD2 | TRBV19 | few | TGTGCCAGTGCCGAGGGAGCGGGGAGGTACAATGAGCAGTTCTTC | CASAEGAGRYNEQFF